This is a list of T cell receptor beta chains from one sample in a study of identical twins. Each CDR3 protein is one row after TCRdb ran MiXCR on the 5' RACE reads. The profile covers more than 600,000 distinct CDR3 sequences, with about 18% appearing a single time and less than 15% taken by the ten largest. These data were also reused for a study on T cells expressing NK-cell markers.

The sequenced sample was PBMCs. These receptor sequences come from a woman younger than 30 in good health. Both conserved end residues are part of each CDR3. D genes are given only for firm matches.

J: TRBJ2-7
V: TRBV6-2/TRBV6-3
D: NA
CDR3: CASRGAGTYEQYF

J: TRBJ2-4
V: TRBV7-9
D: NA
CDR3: CASSLGGLGQAKNIQYF

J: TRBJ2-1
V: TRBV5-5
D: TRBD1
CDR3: CASSVVDRFEQFF

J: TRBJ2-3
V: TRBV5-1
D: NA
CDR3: CASSPNLGDTQYF

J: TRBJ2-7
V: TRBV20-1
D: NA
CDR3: CSARPGADYEQYF

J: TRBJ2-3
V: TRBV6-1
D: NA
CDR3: CASLIFPSTDTQYF

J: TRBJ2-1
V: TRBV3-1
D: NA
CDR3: CASSFGLSGIEQFF

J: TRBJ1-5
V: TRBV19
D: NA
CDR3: CASSIVGDQPQHF

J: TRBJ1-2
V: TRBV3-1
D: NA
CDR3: CASSQGQAGYTF

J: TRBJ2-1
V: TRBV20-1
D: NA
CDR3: CSARDAVEGYNEQFF

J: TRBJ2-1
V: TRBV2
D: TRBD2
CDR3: CATGLAGRFF

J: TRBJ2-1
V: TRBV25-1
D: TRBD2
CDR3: CASSELGASGRMNEQFF

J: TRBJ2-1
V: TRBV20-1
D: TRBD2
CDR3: CSASSAGGRDYYNEQFF

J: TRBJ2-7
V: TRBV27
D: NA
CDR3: CASSSDQRPSYEQYF

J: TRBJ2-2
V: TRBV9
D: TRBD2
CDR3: CASSVGTSATGELFF

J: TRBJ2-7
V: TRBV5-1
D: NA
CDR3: CASSLQGPTAYEQYF

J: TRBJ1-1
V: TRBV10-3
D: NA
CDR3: CAIGAARTEAFF

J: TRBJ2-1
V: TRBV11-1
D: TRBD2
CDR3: CASSSGPSSGGSYNEQFF

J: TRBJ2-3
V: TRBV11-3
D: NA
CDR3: CASSVTRTQYF

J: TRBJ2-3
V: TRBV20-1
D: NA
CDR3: CSAREQSTDTQYF

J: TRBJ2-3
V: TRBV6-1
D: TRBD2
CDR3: CASRGTSAGADTQYF

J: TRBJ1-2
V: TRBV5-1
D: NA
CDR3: CASSSGTVNYGYTF

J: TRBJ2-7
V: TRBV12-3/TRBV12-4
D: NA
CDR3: CASISGPYTFGEQYF

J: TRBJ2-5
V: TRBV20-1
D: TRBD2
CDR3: CSARDPLRGGHKETQYF

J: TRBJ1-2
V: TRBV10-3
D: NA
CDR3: CAISEPDRSRGYTF

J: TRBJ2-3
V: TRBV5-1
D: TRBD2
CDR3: CASSFLAGLLTDTQYF

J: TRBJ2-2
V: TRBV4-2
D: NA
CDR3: CASSRGGGAVYTGELFF

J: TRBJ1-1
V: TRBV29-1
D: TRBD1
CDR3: CSVGSGGAFF